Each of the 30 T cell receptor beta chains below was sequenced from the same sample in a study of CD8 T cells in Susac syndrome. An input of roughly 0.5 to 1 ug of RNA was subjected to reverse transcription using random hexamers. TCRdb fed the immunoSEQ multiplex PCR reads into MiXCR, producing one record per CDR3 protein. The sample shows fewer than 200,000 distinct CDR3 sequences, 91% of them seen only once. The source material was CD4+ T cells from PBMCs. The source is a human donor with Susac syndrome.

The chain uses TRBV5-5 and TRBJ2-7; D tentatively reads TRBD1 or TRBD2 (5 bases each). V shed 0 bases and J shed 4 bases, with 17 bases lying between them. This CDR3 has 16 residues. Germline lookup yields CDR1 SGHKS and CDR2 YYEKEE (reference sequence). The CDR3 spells CASSLVMVWGRYEQYF. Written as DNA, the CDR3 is TGTGCCAGCAGCTTGGTGATGGTCTGGGGGAGATACGAGCAGTACTTC.

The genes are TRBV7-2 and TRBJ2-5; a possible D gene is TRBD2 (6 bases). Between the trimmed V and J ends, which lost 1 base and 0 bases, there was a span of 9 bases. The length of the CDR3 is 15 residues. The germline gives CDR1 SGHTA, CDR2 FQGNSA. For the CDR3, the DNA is TGTGCCAGCAGCTTAGTGGCGGGGTACCAAGAGACCCAGTACTTC. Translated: CASSLVAGYQETQYF.

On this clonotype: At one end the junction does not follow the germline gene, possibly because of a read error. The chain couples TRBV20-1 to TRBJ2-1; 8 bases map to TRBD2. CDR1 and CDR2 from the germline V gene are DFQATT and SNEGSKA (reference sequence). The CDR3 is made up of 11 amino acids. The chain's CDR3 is CGAGGPDEQFF. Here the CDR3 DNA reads TGCGGTGCGGGGGGCCCGGATGAGCAGTTCTTC.

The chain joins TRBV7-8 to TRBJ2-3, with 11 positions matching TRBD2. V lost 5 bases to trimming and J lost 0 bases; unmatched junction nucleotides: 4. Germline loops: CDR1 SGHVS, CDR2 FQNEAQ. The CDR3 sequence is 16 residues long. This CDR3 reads CASSPRTSGSTDTQYF. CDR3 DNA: TGTGCCAGCAGCCCTCGGACTAGCGGGAGCACAGATACGCAGTATTTT.

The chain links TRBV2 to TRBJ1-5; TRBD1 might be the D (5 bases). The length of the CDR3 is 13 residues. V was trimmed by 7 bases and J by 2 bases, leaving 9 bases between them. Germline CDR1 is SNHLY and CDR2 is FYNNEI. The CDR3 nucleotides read TGTGCCAGCATGCAGGGAGGCAATCAGCCCCAGCATTTT. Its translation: CASMQGGNQPQHF.

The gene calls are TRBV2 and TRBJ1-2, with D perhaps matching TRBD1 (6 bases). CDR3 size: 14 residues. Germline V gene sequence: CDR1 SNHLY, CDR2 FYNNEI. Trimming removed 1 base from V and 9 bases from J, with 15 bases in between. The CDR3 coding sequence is TGTGCCAGCAGTGAAGTCGCCAGGGGAGGAAGCTACACCTTC. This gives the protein CASSEVARGGSYTF. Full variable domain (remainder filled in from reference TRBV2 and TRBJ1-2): EPEVTQTPSHQVTQMGQEVILRCVPISNHLYFYWYRQILGQKVEFLVSFYNNEISEKSEIFDDQFSVERPDGSNFTLKIRSTKLEDSAMYFCASSEVARGGSYTFGSGTRLTVV.

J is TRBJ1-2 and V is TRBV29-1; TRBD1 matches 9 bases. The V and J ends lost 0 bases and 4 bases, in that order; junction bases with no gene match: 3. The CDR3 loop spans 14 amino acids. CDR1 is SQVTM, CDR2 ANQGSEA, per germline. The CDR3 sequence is CSVEEWDRVYGYTF. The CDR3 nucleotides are TGCAGCGTTGAAGAATGGGACAGGGTCTATGGCTACACCTTC.

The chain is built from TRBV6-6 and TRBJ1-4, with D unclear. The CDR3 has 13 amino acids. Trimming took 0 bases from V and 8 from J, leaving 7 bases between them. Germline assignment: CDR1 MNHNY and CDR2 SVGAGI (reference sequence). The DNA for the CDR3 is TGTGCCAGCAGTTACTCTACAACCGAAAAACTGTTTTTT. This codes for CASSYSTTEKLFF.

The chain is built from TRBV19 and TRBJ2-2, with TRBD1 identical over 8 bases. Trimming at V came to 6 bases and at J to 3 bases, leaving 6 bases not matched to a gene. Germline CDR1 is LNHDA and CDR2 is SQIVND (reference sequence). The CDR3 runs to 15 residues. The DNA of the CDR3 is TGTGCCAGTAGGCCGGACAGGGTGGACACCGGGGAGCTGTTTTTT. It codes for CASRPDRVDTGELFF.

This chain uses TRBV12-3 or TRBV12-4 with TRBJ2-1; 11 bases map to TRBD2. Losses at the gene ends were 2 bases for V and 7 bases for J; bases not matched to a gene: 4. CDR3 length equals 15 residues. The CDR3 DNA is TGTGCCAGCAGTTTATCTAGCGGGGGGAAGAATGAGCAGTTCTTC. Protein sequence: CASSLSSGGKNEQFF.

The CDR3 spells CATSEGQRQETQYF. The CDR3 nucleotides are TGTGCCACCAGCGAGGGACAGAGACAAGAGACCCAGTACTTC. The chain couples TRBV15 to TRBJ2-5, with 7 bases matching TRBD1. CDR1 is LNHNV and CDR2 is YYDKDF in the germline V gene (reference sequence). The length of the CDR3 is 14 residues. The V gene end was trimmed by 5 bases and the J gene end by 2 bases; junction bases not matched to a gene: 5. Looking up the rest from reference TRBV15 and TRBJ2-5 gives the full variable domain: DAMVIQNPRYQVTQFGKPVTLSCSQTLNHNVMYWYQQKSSQAPKLLFHYYDKDFNNEADTPDNFQSRRPNTSFCFLDIRSPGLGDTAMYLCATSEGQRQETQYFGPGTRLLVL.

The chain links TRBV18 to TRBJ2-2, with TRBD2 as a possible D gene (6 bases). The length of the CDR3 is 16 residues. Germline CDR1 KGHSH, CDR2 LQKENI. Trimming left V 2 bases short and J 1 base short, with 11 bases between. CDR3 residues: CASSPTGSQNTGELFF. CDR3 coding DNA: TGTGCCAGCTCACCAACCGGGAGCCAGAACACCGGGGAGCTGTTTTTT. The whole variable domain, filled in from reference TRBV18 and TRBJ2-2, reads NAGVMQNPRHLVRRRGQEARLRCSPMKGHSHVYWYRQLPEEGLKFMVYLQKENIIDESGMPKERFSAEFPKEGPSILRIQQVVRGDSAAYFCASSPTGSQNTGELFFGEGSRLTVL.

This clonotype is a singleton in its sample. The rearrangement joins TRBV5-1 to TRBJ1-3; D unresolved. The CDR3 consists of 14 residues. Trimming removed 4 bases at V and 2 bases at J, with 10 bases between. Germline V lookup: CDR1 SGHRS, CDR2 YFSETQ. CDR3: CASSPRSTGNTIYF. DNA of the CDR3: TGCGCCAGCAGCCCTAGGAGCACTGGAAACACCATATATTTT.

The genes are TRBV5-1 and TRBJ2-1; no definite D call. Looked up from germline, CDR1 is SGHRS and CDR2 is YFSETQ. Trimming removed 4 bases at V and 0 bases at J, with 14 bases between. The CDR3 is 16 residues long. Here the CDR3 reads CASSGPTVSSYNEQFF. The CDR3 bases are TGCGCCAGCAGCGGACCTACAGTGAGCTCCTACAATGAGCAGTTCTTC.

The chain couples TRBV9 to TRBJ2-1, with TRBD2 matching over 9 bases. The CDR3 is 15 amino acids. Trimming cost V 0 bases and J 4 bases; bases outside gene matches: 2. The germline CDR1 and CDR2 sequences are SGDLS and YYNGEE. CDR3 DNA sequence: TGTGCCAGCAGCGTAGTCGCGGGAGGGTACAATGAGCAGTTCTTC. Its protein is CASSVVAGGYNEQFF.

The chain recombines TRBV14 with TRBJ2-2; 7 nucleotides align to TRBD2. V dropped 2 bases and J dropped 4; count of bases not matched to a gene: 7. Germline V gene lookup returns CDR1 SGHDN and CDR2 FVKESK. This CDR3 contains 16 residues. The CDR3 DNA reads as TGTGCCAGCAGCCAATTTGAGGGAGGGTTCACCGGGGAGCTGTTTTTT. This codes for CASSQFEGGFTGELFF.

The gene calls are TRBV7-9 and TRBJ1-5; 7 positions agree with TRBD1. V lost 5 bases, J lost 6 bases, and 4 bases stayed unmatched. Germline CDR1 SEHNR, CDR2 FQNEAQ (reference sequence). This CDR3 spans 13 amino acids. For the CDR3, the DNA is TGTGCCAGCAGCCCGGGGACAGCTCAGCCCCAGCATTTT. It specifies CASSPGTAQPQHF.

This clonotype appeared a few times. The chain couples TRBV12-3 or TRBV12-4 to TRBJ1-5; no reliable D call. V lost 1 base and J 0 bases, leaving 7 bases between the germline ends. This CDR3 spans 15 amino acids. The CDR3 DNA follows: TGTGCCAGCAGTTTAGAGGGCGGTAGCAATCAGCCCCAGCATTTT. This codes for CASSLEGGSNQPQHF.

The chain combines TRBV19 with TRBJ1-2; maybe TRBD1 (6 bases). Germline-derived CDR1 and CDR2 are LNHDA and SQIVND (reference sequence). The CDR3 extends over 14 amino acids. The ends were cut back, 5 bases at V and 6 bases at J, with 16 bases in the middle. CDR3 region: CASSPETGNDGYTF. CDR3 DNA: TGTGCCAGTAGTCCCGAAACAGGGAATGATGGCTACACCTTC.

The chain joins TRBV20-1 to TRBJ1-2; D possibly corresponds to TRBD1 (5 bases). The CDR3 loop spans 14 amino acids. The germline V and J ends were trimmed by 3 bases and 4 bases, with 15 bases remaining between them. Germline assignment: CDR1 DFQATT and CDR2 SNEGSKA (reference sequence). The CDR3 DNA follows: TGCAGTGCTAGGGCCCAGGGCGTCGGCTATGGCTACACCTTC. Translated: CSARAQGVGYGYTF.

The CDR3 nucleotides read TGTGCCAGCAGCGTAGCGGCAGACTCTGGAAACACCATATATTTT. Translation: CASSVAADSGNTIYF. The chain employs TRBV9 and TRBJ1-3; unclear D gene. The V and J ends lost 0 bases and 0 bases respectively, with 7 bases between them. Germline V gene lookup returns CDR1 SGDLS and CDR2 YYNGEE. The CDR3 is 15 amino acids.

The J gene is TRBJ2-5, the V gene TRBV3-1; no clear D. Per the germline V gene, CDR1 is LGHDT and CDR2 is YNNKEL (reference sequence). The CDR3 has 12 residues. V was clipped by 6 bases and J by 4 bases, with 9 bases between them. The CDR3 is CASRISSETQYF. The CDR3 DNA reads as TGTGCCAGCAGGATATCCTCAGAGACCCAGTACTTC.

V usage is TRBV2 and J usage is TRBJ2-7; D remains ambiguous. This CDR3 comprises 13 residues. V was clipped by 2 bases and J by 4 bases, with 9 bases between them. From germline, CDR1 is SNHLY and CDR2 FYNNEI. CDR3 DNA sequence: TGTGCCAGCAGTGAAACGAGGATTTACGAGCAGTACTTC. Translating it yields CASSETRIYEQYF.

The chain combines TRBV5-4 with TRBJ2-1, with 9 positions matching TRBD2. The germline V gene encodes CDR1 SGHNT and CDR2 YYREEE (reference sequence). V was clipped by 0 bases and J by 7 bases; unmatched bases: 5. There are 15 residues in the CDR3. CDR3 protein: CASSLGAGGQNEQFF. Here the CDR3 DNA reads TGTGCCAGCAGCTTGGGGGCGGGGGGGCAAAATGAGCAGTTCTTC.

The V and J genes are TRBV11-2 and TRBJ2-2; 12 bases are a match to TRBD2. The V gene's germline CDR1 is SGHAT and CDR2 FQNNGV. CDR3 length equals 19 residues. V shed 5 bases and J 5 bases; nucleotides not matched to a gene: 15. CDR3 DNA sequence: TGTGCCAGCAGCCCCGCACTAGCGGGGGGAAGACTTGATACCGGGGAGCTGTTTTTT. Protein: CASSPALAGGRLDTGELFF.

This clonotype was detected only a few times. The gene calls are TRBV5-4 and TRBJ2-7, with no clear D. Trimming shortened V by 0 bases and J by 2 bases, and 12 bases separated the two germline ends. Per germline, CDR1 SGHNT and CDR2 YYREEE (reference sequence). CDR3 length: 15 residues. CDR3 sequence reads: CASSLARVPPYEQYF. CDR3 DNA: TGTGCCAGCAGCTTGGCCCGGGTTCCCCCCTACGAGCAGTACTTC.

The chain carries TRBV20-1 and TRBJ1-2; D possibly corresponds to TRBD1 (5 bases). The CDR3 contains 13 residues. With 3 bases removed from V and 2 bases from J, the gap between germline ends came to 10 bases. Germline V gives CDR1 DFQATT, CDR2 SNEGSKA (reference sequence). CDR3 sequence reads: CSASHGGNYGYTF. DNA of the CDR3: TGCAGTGCTAGCCACGGGGGAAACTATGGCTACACCTTC.

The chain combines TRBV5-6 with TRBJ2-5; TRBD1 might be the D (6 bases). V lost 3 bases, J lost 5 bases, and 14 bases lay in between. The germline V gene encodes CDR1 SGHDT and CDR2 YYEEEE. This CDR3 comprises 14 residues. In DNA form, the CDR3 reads TGTGCCAGCAGCTGGGGCCCTGGGGGCGAGACCCAGTACTTC. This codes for CASSWGPGGETQYF.

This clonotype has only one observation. The CDR3 here is CSASPAGERAYQPQHF. The CDR3, as DNA: TGCAGTGCTAGCCCCGCAGGGGAGAGGGCTTATCAGCCCCAGCATTTT. The rearrangement links TRBV20-1 to TRBJ1-5, with a tentative D call TRBD1 (6 bases). The CDR3 loop spans 16 amino acids. The V and J ends lost 3 bases and 5 bases respectively, with 20 bases between them. CDR1 is DFQATT, CDR2 SNEGSKA, per germline (reference sequence).

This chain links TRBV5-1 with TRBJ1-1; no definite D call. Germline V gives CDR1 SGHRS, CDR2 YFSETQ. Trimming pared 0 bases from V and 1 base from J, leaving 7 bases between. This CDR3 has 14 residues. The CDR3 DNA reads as TGCGCCAGCAGCTTGGGCACCAAGAACACTGAAGCTTTCTTT. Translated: CASSLGTKNTEAFF.